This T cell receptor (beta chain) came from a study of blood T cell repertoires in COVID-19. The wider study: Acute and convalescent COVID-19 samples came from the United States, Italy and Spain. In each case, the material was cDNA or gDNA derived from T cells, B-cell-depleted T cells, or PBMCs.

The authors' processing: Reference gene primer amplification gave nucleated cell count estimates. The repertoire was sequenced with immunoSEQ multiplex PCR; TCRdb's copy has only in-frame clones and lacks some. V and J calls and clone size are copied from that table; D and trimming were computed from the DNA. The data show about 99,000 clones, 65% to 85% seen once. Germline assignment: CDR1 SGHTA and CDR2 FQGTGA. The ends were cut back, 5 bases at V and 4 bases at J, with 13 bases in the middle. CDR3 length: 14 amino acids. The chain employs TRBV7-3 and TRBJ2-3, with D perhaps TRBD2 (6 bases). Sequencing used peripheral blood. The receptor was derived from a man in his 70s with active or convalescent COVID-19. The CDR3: CASSPEGGPDTQYF. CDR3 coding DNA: TGTGCCAGCAGCCCCGAGGGAGGACCAGATACGCAGTATTTT. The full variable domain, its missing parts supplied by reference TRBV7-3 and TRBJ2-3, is GAGVSQTPSNKVTEKGKYVELRCDPISGHTALYWYRQSLGQGPEFLIYFQGTGAADDSGLPNDRFFAVRPEGSVSTLKIQRTERGDSAVYLCASSPEGGPDTQYFGPGTRLTVL.